This T cell receptor beta chain was captured by sequencing in a study of cytomegalovirus exposure and HLA in healthy donors. Broader study findings: Sequencing artifact likely explains a cluster of highly shared sequence variants. With later analysis, a missense DCLRE1C variant became linked to TCR beta V- and J-gene trimming. In a later analysis, donors in an Asian-associated ancestry cluster reportedly had fewer N-insertions in productive TCRs than the cohort mean.

Worth noting for this clone: The antigen is not known.

The PCR made use of 60 Vbeta and 13 Jbeta primers. This table comes from immunoSEQ multiplex PCR, and its TCRdb copy is limited to in-frame clones, with some not included. The sample includes more than 250,000 clones, approximately 90% seen only once; the top ten take roughly 2%. The TCR was taken from a woman between 18 and 30 years old in good health and CMV-seronegative. Sequenced input: PBMCs.

The CDR3 reads CASSLGRGGSYNSPLHF. The CDR3 region has the DNA TGTGCCAGCAGCTTAGGCCGGGGTGGGTCCTATAATTCACCCCTCCACTTT. This chain uses TRBV13 with TRBJ1-6; D remains ambiguous. The CDR3 runs to 17 residues. The V and J ends lost 0 bases and 1 base respectively, with 10 bases between them. Per germline, CDR1 PRHDT and CDR2 FYEKMQ (reference sequence).